Here is one T cell receptor (beta chain) with its context. This sample was included in a study of blood T cell repertoires in COVID-19. The assay was immunoSEQ multiplex PCR, and TCRdb's table has in-frame clones only and misses some. This sample has 50,000 to 55,000 clones, with 86% found just once. Germline V CDR1 and CDR2: MNHEY, SMNVEV (reference sequence). CDR3 size: 14 residues. Trimming stripped 6 bases from V and 11 bases from J, with 17 bases between. Sequencing was done on a sample of peripheral blood. The TCR sequence derives from an elderly woman with acute or convalescent COVID-19. The chain has TRBV27 and TRBJ1-6, with a weak D call TRBD1 (5 bases). CDR3 DNA sequence: TGTGCCAGCAGCCCTCGGGGGACCCCCCCACCCCTCCACTTT. This codes for CASSPRGTPPPLHF.